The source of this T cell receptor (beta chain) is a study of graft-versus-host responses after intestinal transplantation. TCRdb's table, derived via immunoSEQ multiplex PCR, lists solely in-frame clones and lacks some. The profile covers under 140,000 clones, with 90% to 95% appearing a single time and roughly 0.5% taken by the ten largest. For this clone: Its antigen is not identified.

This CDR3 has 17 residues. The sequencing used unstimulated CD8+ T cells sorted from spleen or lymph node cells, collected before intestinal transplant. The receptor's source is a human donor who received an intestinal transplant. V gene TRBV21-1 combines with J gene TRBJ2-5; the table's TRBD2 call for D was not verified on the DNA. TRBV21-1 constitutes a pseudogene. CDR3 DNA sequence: TGTGCCAGCAGCTGTGAGAGGGCCGGAACGTACCAAGAGACCCAGTACTTC. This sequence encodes CASSCERAGTYQETQYF.